This T cell receptor (beta chain) was documented in a study of control samples from healthy donors and cancer patients. Only in-frame clones appear in the TCRdb table, and some are missing; sequencing was by immunoSEQ multiplex PCR. The repertoire has 120,000 or so clones, about 95% of them found once; the top ten carry approximately 4%. This clone has a single count. J gave up 12 bases and V 10 bases, and 11 bases lay outside the gene matches. The CDR3 loop spans 12 amino acids. Germline loops: CDR1 LNHDA, CDR2 SQIVND (reference sequence). The source material was blood. This receptor was identified in a man aged 25-45 years in good health. V is TRBV19 and J is TRBJ2-1; 8 positions agree with TRBD1. The CDR3: CATGQGILGQFF. The CDR3 DNA is TGTGCCACTGGACAGGGTATACTAGGGCAGTTCTTC.